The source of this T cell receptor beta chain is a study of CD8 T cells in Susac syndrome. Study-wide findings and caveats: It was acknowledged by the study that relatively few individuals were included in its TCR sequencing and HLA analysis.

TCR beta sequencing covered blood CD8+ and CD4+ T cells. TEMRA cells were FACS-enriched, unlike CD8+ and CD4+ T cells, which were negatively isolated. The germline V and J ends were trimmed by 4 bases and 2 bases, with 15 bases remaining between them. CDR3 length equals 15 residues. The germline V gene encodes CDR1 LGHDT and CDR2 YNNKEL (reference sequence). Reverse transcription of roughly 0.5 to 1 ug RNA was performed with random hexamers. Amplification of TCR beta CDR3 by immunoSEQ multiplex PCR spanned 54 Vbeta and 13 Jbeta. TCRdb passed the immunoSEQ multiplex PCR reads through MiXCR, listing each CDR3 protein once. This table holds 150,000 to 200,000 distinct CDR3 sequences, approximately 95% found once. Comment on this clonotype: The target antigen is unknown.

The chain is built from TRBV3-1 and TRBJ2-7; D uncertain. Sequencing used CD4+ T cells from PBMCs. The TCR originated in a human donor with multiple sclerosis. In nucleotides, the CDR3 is TGTGCCAGCAGCCTCCTGAGTGGGCAAACCTACGAGCAGTACTTC. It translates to CASSLLSGQTYEQYF.